These 26 T cell receptor beta chains came from one sample sequenced in a study of blood T cell repertoires in COVID-19. Repertoires were generated with immunoSEQ multiplex PCR, while TCRdb's copy carries only in-frame clones and drops some. Of 90,000 to 120,000 clones in the sample, around 92% were seen once. Sequencing used peripheral blood. These receptors originate from a man aged 35-49 years with active or convalescent COVID-19.

The genes are TRBV5-6 and TRBJ2-2; TRBD1 matches 8 bases. This CDR3 has 17 amino acids. Germline V CDR1 and CDR2: SGHDT, YYEEEE. V lost 4 bases to trimming and J lost 2 bases; unmatched junction nucleotides: 10. CDR3 sequence: CASSRFTGGSNTGELFF. CDR3 in DNA: TGTGCCAGCAGCCGATTTACAGGGGGGAGTAACACCGGGGAGCTGTTTTTT.

The chain joins TRBV12-5 to TRBJ2-3; D is uncertain. Germline-derived CDR1 and CDR2 are LGHNT and FRNRAP. Trimming cost V 3 bases and J 1 base, with 5 bases left between them. The CDR3 is made up of 13 amino acids. CDR3 DNA sequence: TGTGCTAGTGGTTTACGGGGCACAGATACGCAGTATTTT. This translates into CASGLRGTDTQYF.

The V and J genes are TRBV7-2 and TRBJ2-7; TRBD2 aligns across 14 bases. Germline V gene sequence: CDR1 SGHTA, CDR2 FQGNSA. The CDR3 runs 15 residues. The J segment lost 6 bases and the V segment lost 4 bases, leaving 5 bases of the junction unmatched. The CDR3 sequence is CASSSGTSGGVEQYF. Here the CDR3 DNA reads TGTGCCAGCAGCTCTGGGACTAGCGGGGGTGTCGAGCAGTACTTC.

The J gene is TRBJ2-3, the V gene TRBV11-2, with TRBD2 identical over 11 bases. The CDR3 consists of 16 residues. The germline gives CDR1 SGHAT, CDR2 FQNNGV. The V gene end was trimmed by 5 bases and the J gene end by 4 bases; junction bases not matched to a gene: 8. DNA for the CDR3: TGTGCCAGCAGCATTCGCCCGGGACTAGCGGCAGATACGCAGTATTTT. It codes for CASSIRPGLAADTQYF.

V usage is TRBV7-2 and J usage is TRBJ2-7; TRBD2 agrees at 10 bases. V dropped 7 bases and J dropped 2; count of bases not matched to a gene: 20. This CDR3 has 19 residues. Germline CDR1 is SGHTA and CDR2 is FQGNSA. Written as DNA, the CDR3 is TGTGCCAGCACCCTAGTTGTAGGGGGGGAGACTAGCGGGCCCTACGAGCAGTACTTC. Translation: CASTLVVGGETSGPYEQYF.

In this sample, this clone turned up a few times. The chain links TRBV11-2 to TRBJ2-2; D is undetermined. Germline CDR1 and CDR2: SGHAT and FQNNGV. With 1 base removed from V and 3 bases from J, the gap between germline ends came to 6 bases. This CDR3 spans 14 amino acids. CDR3 region: CASSLALYTGELFF. CDR3 bases: TGTGCCAGCAGCTTAGCCCTATACACCGGGGAGCTGTTTTTT.

This clone showed up just once. This specimen includes other DNA sequences encoding the same CDR3. V is TRBV28 and J is TRBJ1-5; a weak D match, TRBD1 (5 bases). The CDR3 runs to 12 residues. Germline CDR1 reads MDHEN; CDR2 reads SYDVKM. Trimming took off 8 bases at V and 1 base at J, with 6 bases between the two ends. The CDR3 DNA is TGTGCCAGCCGGGGGAGCAATCAGCCCCAGCATTTT. It yields the protein CASRGSNQPQHF.

The chain couples TRBV12-3 or TRBV12-4 to TRBJ1-1; D not resolved. The CDR3 is 13 amino acids. The V gene lost 2 bases and the J gene lost 5 bases, with 9 bases spanning the gap. The CDR3 region is CASSLIEKTEAFF. In DNA, the CDR3 is TGTGCCAGCAGTTTAATCGAGAAAACTGAAGCTTTCTTT.

Concerning this clone: The sample has other DNA sequences that encode this CDR3 too. The chain has TRBV5-1 and TRBJ1-3, with 9 bases identical to TRBD1. J was trimmed by 4 bases and V by 3 bases; bases with no gene match: 5. The CDR3 length is 15 residues. Germline V lookup: CDR1 SGHRS, CDR2 YFSETQ. CDR3 sequence (DNA): TGCGCCAGCAGCTCCGGGACAGGGTCAGGAAACACCATATATTTT. It translates to CASSSGTGSGNTIYF.

The gene calls are TRBV3-1 (or the pseudogene TRBV3-2) and TRBJ2-7; 8 bases match TRBD1. CDR3 length: 15 amino acids. Losses at the gene ends were 6 bases for V and 7 bases for J; bases not matched to a gene: 14. Per germline, CDR1 LGHDT and CDR2 YNNKEL (reference sequence). CDR3 bases: TGTGCCAGCAGTCCAAGGACAGGGTCATCCGAGGAGCAGTACTTC. As protein: CASSPRTGSSEEQYF.

The chain uses TRBV4-3 and TRBJ1-1, with 9 bases lining up with TRBD1. V shed 0 bases and J 7 bases; nucleotides not matched to a gene: 6. The CDR3 is 15 residues long. The germline CDR1 and CDR2 sequences are LGHNA and YSLEER. CDR3 sequence reads: CASSQDQTGGFEAFF. In DNA, the CDR3 is TGCGCCAGCAGCCAAGATCAGACAGGGGGATTTGAAGCTTTCTTT.

The V call is TRBV27, the J call TRBJ1-1; D remains ambiguous. The germline gives CDR1 MNHEY, CDR2 SMNVEV (reference sequence). This CDR3 has 13 amino acids. V was shortened by 5 bases and J by 7 bases, with 14 bases between the two germline ends. This chain's CDR3 is CASSLGVRSEAFF. DNA for the CDR3: TGTGCCAGCAGTCTCGGGGTCCGGAGTGAAGCTTTCTTT.

The rearrangement joins TRBV10-1 to TRBJ2-5; D is uncertain. Trimming removed 0 bases from V and 1 base from J, with 6 bases in between. The CDR3 is 14 residues long. CDR1 is WNHNN, CDR2 SYGVQD, per germline (reference sequence). The CDR3 sequence is CASSESPGQETQYF. DNA for the CDR3: TGCGCCAGCAGTGAGTCCCCAGGCCAAGAGACCCAGTACTTC.

The genes are TRBV11-3 and TRBJ2-3; maybe TRBD1 (6 bases). The germline V and J ends were trimmed by 1 base and 5 bases, with 7 bases remaining between them. CDR3 length: 13 residues. Germline CDR1 SGHNT, CDR2 YENEEA. Written as DNA, the CDR3 is TGTGCCAGCAGCTTAGGCAGGGGAGATACGCAGTATTTT. Amino acids: CASSLGRGDTQYF.

CDR3 DNA: TGTGCCAGCAGTTTATACGAGGAGACTGAAGCTTTCTTT. It specifies CASSLYEETEAFF. This chain joins TRBV27 and TRBJ1-1; D not certain. Germline assignment: CDR1 MNHEY and CDR2 SMNVEV (reference sequence). V shed 1 base and J shed 5 bases, with 8 bases lying between them. This CDR3 spans 13 amino acids.

The chain has TRBV18 and TRBJ1-3; D possibly corresponds to TRBD1 (5 bases). This CDR3 spans 14 amino acids. Looked up from germline, CDR1 is KGHSH and CDR2 is LQKENI. With 4 bases removed from V and 2 bases from J, the gap between germline ends came to 9 bases. CDR3 DNA sequence: TGTGCCAGCTCACGGGGCAGCACTGGAAACACCATATATTTT. Translated: CASSRGSTGNTIYF.

The chain combines TRBV10-2 with TRBJ2-1; D gene unclear. The CDR3 contains 14 residues. Per germline, CDR1 WSHSY and CDR2 SAAADI. Trimming took 7 bases from V and 4 from J, leaving 14 bases between them. This CDR3 is CASIGRPTYNEQFF. CDR3 sequence (DNA): TGCGCCAGCATAGGTAGGCCGACTTACAATGAGCAGTTCTTC.

With respect to this clone: Different DNA sequences within this sample yield the same CDR3. The chain recombines TRBV2 with TRBJ2-7; D is unclear. There are 13 residues in the CDR3. The germline V gene has CDR1 SNHLY and CDR2 FYNNEI. Trimming pared 2 bases from V and 0 bases from J, leaving 5 bases between. CDR3 bases: TGTGCCAGCAGTGAACCGTTCTCCTACGAGCAGTACTTC. Its protein product is CASSEPFSYEQYF. Combining the CDR3 with reference TRBV2 and TRBJ2-7 gives the whole variable domain EPEVTQTPSHQVTQMGQEVILRCVPISNHLYFYWYRQILGQKVEFLVSFYNNEISEKSEIFDDQFSVERPDGSNFTLKIRSTKLEDSAMYFCASSEPFSYEQYFGPGTRLTVT.

The CDR3 sequence: CASPPDRGSIDEQYF. In DNA form, the CDR3 reads TGTGCCAGCCCCCCCGACAGGGGGTCTATAGACGAGCAGTACTTC. V usage is TRBV6-4 and J usage is TRBJ2-7, with 9 bases matching TRBD1. J gave up 5 bases and V 8 bases, and 13 bases lay outside the gene matches. The V gene's germline CDR1 is MRHNA and CDR2 SNTAGT. The CDR3 runs 15 residues.

This sequence joins TRBV3-1 (or the pseudogene TRBV3-2) and TRBJ1-5, with D possibly being TRBD1 (6 bases). The CDR3 is 16 amino acids. Looked up from germline, CDR1 is LGHDT and CDR2 is YNNKEL (reference sequence). Trimming shortened V by 1 base and J by 0 bases, and 10 bases separated the two germline ends. The CDR3: CASSQGTANSNQPQHF. The CDR3 DNA sequence: TGTGCCAGCAGCCAAGGGACAGCTAATAGCAATCAGCCCCAGCATTTT.

The chain joins TRBV6-5 to TRBJ2-1, with 7 nucleotides matching TRBD2. The germline CDR1 and CDR2 sequences are MNHEY and SVGAGI. After removal of 2 bases from V and 5 bases from J, the junction contained 6 bases not matched to a gene. The CDR3 runs 15 residues. CDR3 loop: CASSYGAGRDNEQFF. CDR3 bases: TGTGCCAGCAGTTACGGGGCAGGGAGGGACAATGAGCAGTTCTTC.

J is TRBJ2-5 and V is TRBV5-6, with D hard to call. Germline-derived CDR1 and CDR2 are SGHDT and YYEEEE. The CDR3 totals 11 residues. Trimming took 2 bases from V and 7 from J, leaving 6 bases between them. The CDR3, as DNA: TGTGCCAGCAGCTTCCCTCGGACCCAGTACTTC. Translated, it gives CASSFPRTQYF.

This clone was observed once. The genes are TRBV12-3 or TRBV12-4 and TRBJ1-2, with D tentatively TRBD1 (5 bases). The V and J ends lost 3 bases and 4 bases respectively, with 9 bases between them. CDR3 length: 13 amino acids. In DNA, the CDR3 is TGTGCCAGCAGTTTGTTGCAGGGCTATGGCTACACCTTC. Its translation: CASSLLQGYGYTF.

V and J are TRBV28 and TRBJ1-2, with a tentative D call TRBD1 (6 bases). V gave up 5 bases and J gave up 7 bases, with 11 bases separating them. The CDR3 has 12 amino acids. CDR1 and CDR2 from the germline V gene are MDHEN and SYDVKM. As DNA, the CDR3 is TGTGCCAGCAGTATCAGGGGTCGTGGCTACACCTTC. Translated: CASSIRGRGYTF.

The CDR3 DNA reads as TGCGCCAGCAGCCATGGGAAGACGGGATTTAATTCACCCCTCCACTTT. Translation: CASSHGKTGFNSPLHF. The rearrangement joins TRBV4-1 to TRBJ1-6; no clear D. The germline gives CDR1 MGHRA, CDR2 YSYEKL. CDR3 length equals 16 residues. Trimming shortened V by 3 bases and J by 6 bases, and 15 bases separated the two germline ends.

This chain uses TRBV10-2 with TRBJ2-2; 7 bases are a match to TRBD2. The ends lost 5 bases at V and 2 bases at J; junction bases unmatched: 2. This CDR3 spans 14 amino acids. CDR1 is WSHSY, CDR2 SAAADI, per germline. The chain's CDR3 is CASSRAGNTGELFF. The CDR3 DNA reads TGCGCCAGCAGTCGAGCGGGAAACACCGGGGAGCTGTTTTTT.